This TCR beta chain was observed in a study of blood T cells in healthy people across ages. Together with a sample-barcoded 5' primer, a J-beta primer mix was included in a second PCR lasting about 6 to 11 cycles. From the 5' RACE reads, TCRdb called clonotypes with MiXCR, one entry per CDR3 protein. The sample includes hundreds of thousands of distinct CDR3 sequences, around a fifth of them seen just once. The CDR3 is 14 residues long. In germline, CDR1 is SGHTA, CDR2 FQGNSA. Trimming removed 2 bases from V and 2 bases from J, with 9 bases in between. This clonotype originated in a man between 65 and 85 years old in good health. This sequence joins TRBV7-2 and TRBJ1-2; no definite D call. Sequencing was done on a sample of blood. DNA for the CDR3: TGTGCCAGCAGCTTAACGCCCCAGAACTATGGCTACACCTTC. Its protein product is CASSLTPQNYGYTF.